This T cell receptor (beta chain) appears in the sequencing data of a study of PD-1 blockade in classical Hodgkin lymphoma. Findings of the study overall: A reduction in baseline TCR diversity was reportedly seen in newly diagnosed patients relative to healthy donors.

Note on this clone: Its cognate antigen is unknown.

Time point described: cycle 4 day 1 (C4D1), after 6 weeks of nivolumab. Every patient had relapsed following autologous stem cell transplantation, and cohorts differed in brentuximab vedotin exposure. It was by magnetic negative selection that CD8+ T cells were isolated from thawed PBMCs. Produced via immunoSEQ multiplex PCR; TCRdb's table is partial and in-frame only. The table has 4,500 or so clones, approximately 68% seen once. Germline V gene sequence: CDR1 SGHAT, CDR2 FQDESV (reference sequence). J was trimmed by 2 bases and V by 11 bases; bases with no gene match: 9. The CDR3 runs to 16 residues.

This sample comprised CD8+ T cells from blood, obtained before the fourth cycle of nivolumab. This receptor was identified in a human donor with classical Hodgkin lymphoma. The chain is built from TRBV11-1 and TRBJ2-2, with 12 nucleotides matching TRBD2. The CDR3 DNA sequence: TGTGCCGGAGAGGGACTAGCGGGCATAAACACCGGGGAGCTGTTTTTT. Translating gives CAGEGLAGINTGELFF. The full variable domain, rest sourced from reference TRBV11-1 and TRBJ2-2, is EAEVAQSPRYKITEKSQAVAFWCDPISGHATLYWYRQILGQGPELLVQFQDESVVDDSQLPKDRFSAERLKGVDSTLKIQPAELGDSAMYLCAGEGLAGINTGELFFGEGSRLTVL.